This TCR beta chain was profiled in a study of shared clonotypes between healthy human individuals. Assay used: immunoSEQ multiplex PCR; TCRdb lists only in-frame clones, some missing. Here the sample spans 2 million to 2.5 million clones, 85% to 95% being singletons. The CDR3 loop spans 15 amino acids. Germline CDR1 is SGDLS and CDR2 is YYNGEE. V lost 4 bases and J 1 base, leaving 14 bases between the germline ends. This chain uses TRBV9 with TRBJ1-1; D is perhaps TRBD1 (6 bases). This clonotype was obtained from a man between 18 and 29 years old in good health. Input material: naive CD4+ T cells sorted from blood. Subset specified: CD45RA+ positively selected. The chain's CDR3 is CASSTSGGGNTEAFF. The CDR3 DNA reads TGTGCCAGCAGCACCTCGGGAGGGGGGAACACTGAAGCTTTCTTT.